This TCR beta chain was captured in a study of neurological immune-mediated disorders. This clonotype was counted at least ten times. Its antigen is still unknown. Time point: longitudinal time-point 3. The unsorted libraries were produced from 2 million PBMCs held at -80 C. The CDR3 is 14 residues long. CDR1 is SGHRS, CDR2 YFSETQ, per germline. Trimming removed 2 bases at V and 0 bases at J, with 8 bases between. Study-wide results and limits: The most TCR clonal expansion was seen in HTLV-1-associated myelopathy, whereas the least was seen in multiple sclerosis, below the level in healthy controls. The authors found no clinical or MRI feature associated with the multiple sclerosis repertoire cluster.

5'RACE generated cDNA with 10-nucleotide random UMIs. In TCRdb, the 5' RACE reads were re-called with MiXCR into one record per CDR3 protein. This repertoire shows 84,000 or so distinct CDR3 sequences, around 4.5% found once; its top ten account for over 5.5%. This chain uses TRBV5-1 with TRBJ1-1, with D hard to call. The clonotype comes from a woman aged 55-70 years with multiple sclerosis. The sequenced sample was PBMCs. Written as DNA, the CDR3 is TGCGCCAGCAGCTTCGCGCGCCTGAACACTGAAGCTTTCTTT. Translation: CASSFARLNTEAFF.